These 8 T cell receptor beta chains originate from one sample sequenced in a study of blood T cell repertoires in COVID-19. TCRdb's table, derived via immunoSEQ multiplex PCR, lists solely in-frame clones and lacks some. This sample yields 50,000 to 65,000 clones, of which around 87% are seen a single time; roughly 14% belongs to the top ten. Material: peripheral blood. The receptors derive from a human donor in a cohort sampled during active COVID-19.

This chain links TRBV28 with TRBJ2-5; TRBD1 matches at 11 bases. Trimming cost V 3 bases and J 4 bases; bases outside gene matches: 7. This CDR3 is built from 16 residues. The germline CDR1 and CDR2 sequences are MDHEN and SYDVKM. The CDR3 DNA reads TGTGCCAGCAGTTTGTCAACCGGGACAGGGGGAGAGACCCAGTACTTC. Amino acids: CASSLSTGTGGETQYF.

The chain uses TRBV5-1 and TRBJ1-2; 7 bases agree with TRBD1. CDR3 size: 14 residues. Germline-derived CDR1 and CDR2 are SGHRS and YFSETQ. Trimming at V came to 4 bases and at J to 6 bases, leaving 9 bases not matched to a gene. The CDR3 nucleotides are TGCGCCAGCAGCGAGGATGGGACAGTAGATGGCTACACCTTC. Amino acids: CASSEDGTVDGYTF.

The chain carries TRBV7-3 and TRBJ2-2; perhaps TRBD1 as D (6 bases). Trimming took off 5 bases at V and 0 bases at J, with 16 bases between the two ends. Germline loops: CDR1 SGHTA, CDR2 FQGTGA. The length of the CDR3 is 17 residues. CDR3 protein: CASSPQTTGSNTGELFF. Here the CDR3 DNA reads TGTGCCAGCAGCCCTCAAACAACAGGGTCGAACACCGGGGAGCTGTTTTTT.

The chain is built from TRBV21-1 and TRBJ1-5. TRBV21-1 is given as a pseudogene. The length of the CDR3 is 10 residues. CDR3 sequence reads: CATRGQPQHF. The CDR3 DNA sequence: TGTGCCACCCGAGGTCAGCCCCAGCATTTT.

V and J are TRBV6-5 and TRBJ2-2; D is perhaps TRBD1 (8 bases). V was clipped by 8 bases and J by 4 bases, with 14 bases between them. Germline-derived CDR1 and CDR2 are MNHEY and SVGAGI. The CDR3 runs 14 residues. For the CDR3, the DNA is TGTGCCAGCGAACAGGGGGAGGGCACCGGGGAGCTGTTTTTT. Protein sequence: CASEQGEGTGELFF.

This chain uses TRBV9 with TRBJ2-3, with D perhaps matching TRBD1 (6 bases). Germline CDR1 and CDR2: SGDLS and YYNGEE. The CDR3 extends over 14 amino acids. The V end lost 1 base, the J end lost 3 bases, and 9 bases lay between the germline ends. CDR3 bases: TGTGCCAGCAGCGTAAAACAGGGAACAGATACGCAGTATTTT. Residues: CASSVKQGTDTQYF.

A few counts support this clone. The rearrangement uses TRBV28 and TRBJ2-2, with a possible D match to TRBD1 (5 bases). Germline V gene sequence: CDR1 MDHEN, CDR2 SYDVKM. The CDR3 covers 16 residues. The ends were cut back, 8 bases at V and 1 base at J, with 17 bases in the middle. The CDR3 region is CASAQVPTVNTGELFF. CDR3 sequence (DNA): TGTGCCAGCGCCCAAGTTCCGACAGTGAACACCGGGGAGCTGTTTTTT.

The chain couples TRBV28 to TRBJ2-1, with TRBD2 as a possible D gene (5 bases). The CDR3 length is 15 residues. The germline V and J ends were trimmed by 6 bases and 6 bases, with 18 bases remaining between them. CDR1 and CDR2 (germline): MDHEN, SYDVKM. The CDR3 spells CASSRLGLGGNEQFF. The CDR3 region has the DNA TGTGCCAGCAGCCGTCTCGGGCTAGGAGGCAATGAGCAGTTCTTC.